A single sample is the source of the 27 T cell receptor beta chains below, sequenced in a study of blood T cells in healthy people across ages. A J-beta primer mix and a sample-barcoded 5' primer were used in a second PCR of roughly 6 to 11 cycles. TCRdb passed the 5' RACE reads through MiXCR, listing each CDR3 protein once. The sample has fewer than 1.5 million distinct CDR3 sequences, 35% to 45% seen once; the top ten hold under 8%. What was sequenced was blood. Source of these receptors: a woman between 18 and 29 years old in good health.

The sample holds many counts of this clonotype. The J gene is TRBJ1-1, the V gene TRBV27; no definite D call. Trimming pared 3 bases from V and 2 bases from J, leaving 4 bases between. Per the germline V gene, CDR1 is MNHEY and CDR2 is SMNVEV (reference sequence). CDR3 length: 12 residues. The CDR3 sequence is CASSFFNTEAFF. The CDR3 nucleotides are TGTGCCAGCAGTTTTTTTAACACTGAAGCTTTCTTT.

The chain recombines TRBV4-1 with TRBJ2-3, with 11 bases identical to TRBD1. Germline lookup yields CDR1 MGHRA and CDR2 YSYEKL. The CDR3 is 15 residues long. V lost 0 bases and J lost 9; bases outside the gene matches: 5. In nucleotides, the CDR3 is TGCGCCAGCAGCCAAGAGGGACAGGGGGTTGAAACGCAGTATTTT. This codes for CASSQEGQGVETQYF.

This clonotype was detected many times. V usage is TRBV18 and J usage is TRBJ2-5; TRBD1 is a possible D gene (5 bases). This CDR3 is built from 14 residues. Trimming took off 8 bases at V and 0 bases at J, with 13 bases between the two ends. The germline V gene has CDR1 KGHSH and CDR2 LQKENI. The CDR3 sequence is CASSPRQNQETQYF. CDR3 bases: TGTGCCAGCAGCCCACGACAGAACCAAGAGACCCAGTACTTC. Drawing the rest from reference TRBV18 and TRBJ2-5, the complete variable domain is NAGVMQNPRHLVRRRGQEARLRCSPMKGHSHVYWYRQLPEEGLKFMVYLQKENIIDESGMPKERFSAEFPKEGPSILRIQQVVRGDSAAYFCASSPRQNQETQYFGPGTRLLVL.

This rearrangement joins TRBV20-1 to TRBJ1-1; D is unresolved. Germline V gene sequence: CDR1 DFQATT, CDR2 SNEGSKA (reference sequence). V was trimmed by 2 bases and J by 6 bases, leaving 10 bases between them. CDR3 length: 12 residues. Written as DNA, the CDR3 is TGCAGTGCTAGACCGGTTGACGCTGAAGCTTTCTTT. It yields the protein CSARPVDAEAFF.

CDR3 bases: TGTGCCAGCAGCCTACCCAGAGGAGGGATCTCCTCCTACGAGCAGTACTTC. This translates into CASSLPRGGISSYEQYF. J is TRBJ2-7 and V is TRBV7-9; D is perhaps TRBD2 (6 bases). This CDR3 contains 17 residues. The germline gives CDR1 SEHNR, CDR2 FQNEAQ (reference sequence). V was shortened by 5 bases and J by 0 bases, with 20 bases between the two germline ends.

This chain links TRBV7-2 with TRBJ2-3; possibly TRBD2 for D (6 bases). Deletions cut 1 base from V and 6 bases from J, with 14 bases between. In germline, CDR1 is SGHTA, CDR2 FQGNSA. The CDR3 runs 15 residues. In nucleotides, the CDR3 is TGTGCCAGCAGCTTAGTAGGGACTCAAGCGGATACGCAGTATTTT. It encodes CASSLVGTQADTQYF.

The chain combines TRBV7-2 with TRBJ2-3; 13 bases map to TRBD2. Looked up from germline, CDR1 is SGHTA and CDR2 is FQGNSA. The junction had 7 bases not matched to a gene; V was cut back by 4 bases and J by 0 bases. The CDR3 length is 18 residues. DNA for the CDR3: TGTGCCAGCAGCTACAGACTAGCGGGAGGACTAAGCACAGATACGCAGTATTTT. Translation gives CASSYRLAGGLSTDTQYF.

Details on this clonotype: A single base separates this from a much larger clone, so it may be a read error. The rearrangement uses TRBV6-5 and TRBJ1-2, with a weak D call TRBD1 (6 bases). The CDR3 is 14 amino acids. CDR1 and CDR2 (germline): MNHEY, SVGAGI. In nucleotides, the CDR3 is TGTACCAGCAGTTCCCCCGGGACAAACTATGGCTACACCTTC. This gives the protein CTSSSPGTNYGYTF.

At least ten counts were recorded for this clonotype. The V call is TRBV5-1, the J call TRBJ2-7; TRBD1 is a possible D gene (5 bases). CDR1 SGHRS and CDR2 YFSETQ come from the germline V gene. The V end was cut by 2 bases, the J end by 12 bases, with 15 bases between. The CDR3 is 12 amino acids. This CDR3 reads CASSFDSQRWYF. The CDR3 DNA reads TGCGCCAGCAGCTTCGACAGTCAAAGGTGGTACTTC. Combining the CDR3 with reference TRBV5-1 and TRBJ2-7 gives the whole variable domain KAGVTQTPRYLIKTRGQQVTLSCSPISGHRSVSWYQQTPGQGLQFLFEYFSETQRNKGNFPGRFSGRQFSNSRSEMNVSTLELGDSALYLCASSFDSQRWYFGPGTRLTVT.

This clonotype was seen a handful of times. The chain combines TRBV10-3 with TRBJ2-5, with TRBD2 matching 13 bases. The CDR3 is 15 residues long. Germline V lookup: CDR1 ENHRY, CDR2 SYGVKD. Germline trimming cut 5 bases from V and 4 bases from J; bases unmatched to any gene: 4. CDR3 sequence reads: CAISRTSGGGETQYF. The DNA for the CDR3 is TGTGCCATCAGTAGGACTAGCGGGGGCGGAGAGACCCAGTACTTC.

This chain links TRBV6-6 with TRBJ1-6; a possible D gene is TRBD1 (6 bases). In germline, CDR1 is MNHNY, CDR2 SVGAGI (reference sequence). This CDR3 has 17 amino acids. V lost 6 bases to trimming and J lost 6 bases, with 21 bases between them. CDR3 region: CASRNQDRLLSNSPLHF. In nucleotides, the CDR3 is TGTGCCAGCAGGAACCAGGACAGACTCCTTTCTAATTCACCCCTCCACTTT.

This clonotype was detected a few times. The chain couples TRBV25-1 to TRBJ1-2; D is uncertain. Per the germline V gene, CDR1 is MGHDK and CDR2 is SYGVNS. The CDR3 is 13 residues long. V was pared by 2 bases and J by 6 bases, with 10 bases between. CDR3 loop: CASSERGWNGYTF. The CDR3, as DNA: TGTGCCAGCAGTGAACGGGGATGGAATGGCTACACCTTC.

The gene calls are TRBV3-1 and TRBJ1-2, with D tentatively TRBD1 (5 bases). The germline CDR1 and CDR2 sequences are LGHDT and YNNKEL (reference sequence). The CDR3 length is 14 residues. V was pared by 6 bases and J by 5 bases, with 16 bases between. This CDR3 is CASSDVGQEYGYTF. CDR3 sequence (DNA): TGTGCCAGCAGTGACGTGGGGCAAGAGTATGGCTACACCTTC.

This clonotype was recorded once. CDR3 DNA: TGTGCCAGCAGTTTAGAAACAGAACGGGAGCAGTACTTC. Translating it yields CASSLETEREQYF. The chain combines TRBV12-3 or TRBV12-4 with TRBJ2-7, with D unresolved. The CDR3 length is 13 residues. V was pared by 1 base and J by 7 bases, with 11 bases between.

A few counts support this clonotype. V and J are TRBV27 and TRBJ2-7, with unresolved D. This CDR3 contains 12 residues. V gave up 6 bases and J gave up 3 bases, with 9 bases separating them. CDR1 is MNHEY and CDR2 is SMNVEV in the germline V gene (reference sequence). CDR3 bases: TGTGCCAGCAGACTAAGCAACTACGAGCAGTACTTC. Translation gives CASRLSNYEQYF.

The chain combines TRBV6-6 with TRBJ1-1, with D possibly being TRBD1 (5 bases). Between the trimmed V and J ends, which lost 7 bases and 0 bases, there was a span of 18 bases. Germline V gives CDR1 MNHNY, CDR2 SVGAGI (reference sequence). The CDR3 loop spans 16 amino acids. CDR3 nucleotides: TGTGCCAGCACCGAACCGGATGGGGGGTTGAACACTGAAGCTTTCTTT. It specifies CASTEPDGGLNTEAFF.

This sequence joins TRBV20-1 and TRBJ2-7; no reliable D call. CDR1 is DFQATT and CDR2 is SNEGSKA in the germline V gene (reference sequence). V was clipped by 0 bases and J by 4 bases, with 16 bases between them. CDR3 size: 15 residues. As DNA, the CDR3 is TGCAGTGCTAGAGATAGGAGCGCTCCGCAGTACGAGCAGTACTTC. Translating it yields CSARDRSAPQYEQYF.

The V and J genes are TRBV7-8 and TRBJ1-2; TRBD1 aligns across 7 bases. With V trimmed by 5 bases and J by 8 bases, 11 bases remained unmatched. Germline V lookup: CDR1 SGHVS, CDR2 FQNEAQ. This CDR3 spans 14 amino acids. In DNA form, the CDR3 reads TGTGCCAGCAGCCGAGCCGAGGGGGCTGAGGGCTACACCTTC. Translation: CASSRAEGAEGYTF.

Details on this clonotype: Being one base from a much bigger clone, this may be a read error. The CDR3 nucleotides are TGTGCCATCGCCCAGGGTGGAGTGCGCGAGCAGTACTTC. The encoded protein is CAIAQGGVREQYF. V gene TRBV10-3 combines with J gene TRBJ2-7, with a tentative D call TRBD1 (5 bases). Germline-derived CDR1 and CDR2 are ENHRY and SYGVKD. The CDR3 is made up of 13 amino acids. Deletions cut 8 bases from V and 6 bases from J, with 17 bases between.

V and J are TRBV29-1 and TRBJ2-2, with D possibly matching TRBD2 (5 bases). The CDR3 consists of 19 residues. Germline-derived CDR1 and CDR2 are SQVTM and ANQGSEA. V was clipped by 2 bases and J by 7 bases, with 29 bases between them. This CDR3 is CSVELLIKDSRRFDGELFF. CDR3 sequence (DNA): TGCAGCGTTGAACTACTTATTAAGGACTCTAGACGGTTTGACGGGGAGCTGTTTTTT.

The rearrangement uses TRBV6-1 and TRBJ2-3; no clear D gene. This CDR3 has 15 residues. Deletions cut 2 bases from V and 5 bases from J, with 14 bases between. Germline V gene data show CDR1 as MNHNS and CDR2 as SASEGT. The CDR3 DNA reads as TGTGCCAGCAGTGAATTCGGATTCACCAAAGATACGCAGTATTTT. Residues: CASSEFGFTKDTQYF.

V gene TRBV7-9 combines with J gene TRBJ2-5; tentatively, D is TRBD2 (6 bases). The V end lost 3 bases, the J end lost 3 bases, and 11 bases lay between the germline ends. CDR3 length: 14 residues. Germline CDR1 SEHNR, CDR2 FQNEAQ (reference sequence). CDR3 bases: TGTGCCAGCAGCTTGCGGGACTCAAAAGAGACCCAGTACTTC. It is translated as CASSLRDSKETQYF. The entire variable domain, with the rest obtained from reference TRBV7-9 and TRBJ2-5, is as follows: DTGVSQNPRHKITKRGQNVTFRCDPISEHNRLYWYRQTLGQGPEFLTYFQNEAQLEKSRLLSDRFSAERPKGSFSTLEIQRTEQGDSAMYLCASSLRDSKETQYFGPGTRLLVL.

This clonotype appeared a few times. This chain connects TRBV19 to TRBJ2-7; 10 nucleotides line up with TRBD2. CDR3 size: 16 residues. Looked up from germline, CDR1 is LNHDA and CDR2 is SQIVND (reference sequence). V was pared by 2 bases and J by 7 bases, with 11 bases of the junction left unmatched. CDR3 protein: CASSILAGVAYNEQYF. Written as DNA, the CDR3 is TGTGCCAGTAGTATACTAGCGGGAGTTGCCTACAATGAGCAGTACTTC.

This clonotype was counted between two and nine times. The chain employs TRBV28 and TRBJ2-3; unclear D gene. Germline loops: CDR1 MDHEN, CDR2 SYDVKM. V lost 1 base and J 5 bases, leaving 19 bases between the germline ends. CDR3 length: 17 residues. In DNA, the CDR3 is TGTGCCAGCAGTTTATTCGAACTACAAAGTCCCCAAGATACGCAGTATTTT. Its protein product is CASSLFELQSPQDTQYF.

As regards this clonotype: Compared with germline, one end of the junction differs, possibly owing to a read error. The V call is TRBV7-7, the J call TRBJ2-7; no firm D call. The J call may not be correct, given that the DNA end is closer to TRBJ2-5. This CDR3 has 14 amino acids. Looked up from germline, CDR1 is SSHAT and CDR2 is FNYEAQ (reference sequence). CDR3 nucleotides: TGTGCTAGCAGTCGCCACCTTGAAGGGGAGACCCAGTACTTC. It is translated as CASSRHLEGETQYF.

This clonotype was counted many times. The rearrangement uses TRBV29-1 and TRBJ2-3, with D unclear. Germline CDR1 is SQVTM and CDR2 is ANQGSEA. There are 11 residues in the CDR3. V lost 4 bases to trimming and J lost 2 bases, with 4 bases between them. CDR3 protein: CSVGLTDTQYF. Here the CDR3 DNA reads TGCAGCGTTGGCCTCACAGATACGCAGTATTTT.

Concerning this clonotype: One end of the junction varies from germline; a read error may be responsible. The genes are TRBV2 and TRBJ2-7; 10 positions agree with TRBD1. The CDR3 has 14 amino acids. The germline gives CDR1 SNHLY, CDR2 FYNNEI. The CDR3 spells CASNGQGVSYKQYF. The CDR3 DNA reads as TGTGCCAGCAACGGACAGGGGGTTTCCTACAAGCAGTACTTC.